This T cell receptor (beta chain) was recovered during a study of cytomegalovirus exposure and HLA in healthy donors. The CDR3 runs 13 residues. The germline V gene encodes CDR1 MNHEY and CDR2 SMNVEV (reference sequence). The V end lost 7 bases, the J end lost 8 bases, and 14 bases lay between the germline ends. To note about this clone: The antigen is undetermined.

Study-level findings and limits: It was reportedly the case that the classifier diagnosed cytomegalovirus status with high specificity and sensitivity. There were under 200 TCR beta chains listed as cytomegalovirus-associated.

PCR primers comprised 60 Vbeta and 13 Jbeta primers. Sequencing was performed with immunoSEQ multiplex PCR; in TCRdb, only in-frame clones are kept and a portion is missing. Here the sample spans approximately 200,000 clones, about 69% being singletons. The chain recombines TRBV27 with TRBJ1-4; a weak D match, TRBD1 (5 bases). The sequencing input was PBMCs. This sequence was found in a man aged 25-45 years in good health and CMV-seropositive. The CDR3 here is CASTLRAGEKLFF. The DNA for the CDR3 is TGTGCCAGCACCCTCAGGGCTGGCGAAAAACTGTTTTTT.